The clone carrying this T cell receptor (beta chain) appeared a few times. Its antigen is undetermined. The data derive from a study of cytomegalovirus exposure and HLA in healthy donors. Study results and caveats: Segments of the TCR beta V type were, in most cases, productive about 87% or about 30% of the time in an earlier analysis. Later analysis reportedly placed an Asian-associated ancestry cluster below the roughly 680-donor mean in N-insertions.

PCR used 60 Vbeta primers and 13 Jbeta primers. Here immunoSEQ multiplex PCR was the method, and the copy in TCRdb shows in-frame clones only, minus some. The sample includes roughly 180,000 clones, 76% seen only once; the top ten take 2% to 3%. Trimming cost V 8 bases and J 4 bases, with 12 bases left between them. Germline V gene data show CDR1 as MDHEN and CDR2 as SYDVKM. The CDR3 contains 13 residues. The origin of this receptor is a woman under 40 in good health and CMV-seropositive. V is TRBV28 and J is TRBJ1-5; D is unresolved. Specimen: PBMCs. The CDR3 nucleotides read TGTGCCAGCGGGGTGGAGGGAAATCAGCCCCAGCATTTT. This encodes CASGVEGNQPQHF.